This T cell receptor (beta chain) was captured in a study of early T cells in non-severe SARS-CoV-2 infection. Each CDR3 protein gets one entry after TCRdb re-called the 5' RACE reads with MiXCR. The repertoire consists of tens of thousands of distinct CDR3 sequences, with 10% to 13% occurring once and the leading ten covering over 5%. Germline V gene data show CDR1 as LGHNA and CDR2 as YSLEER. This CDR3 is 19 amino acids long. The junction had 13 bases not matched to a gene; V was cut back by 0 bases and J by 3 bases. This clonotype appeared a few times. Material: whole blood. The sequence derives from an adult who was a healthcare worker with PCR-confirmed SARS-CoV-2 infection or an uninfected control (not recorded which). V gene TRBV4-3 combines with J gene TRBJ2-5, with TRBD2 matching 10 bases. This CDR3 is CASSQDLPLSGRREETQYF. For the CDR3, the DNA is TGCGCCAGCAGCCAAGACCTCCCCCTTAGCGGGAGGCGGGAAGAGACCCAGTACTTC.